The 23 T cell receptor beta chains listed next were all sequenced from one sample in a study of blood T cell repertoires in COVID-19. Clones were read by immunoSEQ multiplex PCR, and TCRdb kept only the in-frame ones, dropping some. Of roughly 230,000 clones in the sample, about four fifths were seen once. Sequencing was carried out using PBMCs or T cells enriched from blood (not recorded which). These receptors were obtained from a woman aged 55-69 years who had recovered from COVID-19.

The V gene is TRBV9, the J gene TRBJ1-2; TRBD1 aligns across 8 bases. Trimming removed 0 bases from V and 5 bases from J; junction bases left unmatched: 12. CDR3 length equals 17 residues. The germline gives CDR1 SGDLS, CDR2 YYNGEE. DNA of the CDR3: TGTGCCAGCAGCGTAGCTTCAGGGGGCGGGGGAAGGTATGGCTACACCTTC. Residues: CASSVASGGGGRYGYTF.

The V gene is TRBV7-7, the J gene TRBJ2-5; D is unresolved. V lost 4 bases and J lost 3, with 12 bases in between. This CDR3 comprises 14 residues. CDR1 and CDR2 (germline): SSHAT, FNYEAQ (reference sequence). CDR3: CASSSSPGEETQYF. DNA for the CDR3: TGTGCCAGCAGCTCTTCTCCCGGAGAAGAGACCCAGTACTTC.

This rearrangement joins TRBV7-3 to TRBJ2-5, with D hard to call. The CDR3 is 14 amino acids. CDR1 and CDR2 (germline): SGHTA, FQGTGA. Trimming cost V 1 base and J 1 base, with 7 bases left between them. CDR3 bases: TGTGCCAGCAGCTTAATGGGCAGCCAAGAGACCCAGTACTTC. Translation gives CASSLMGSQETQYF.

The genes are TRBV7-9 and TRBJ2-7, with 8 bases matching TRBD1. Germline CDR1 reads SEHNR; CDR2 reads FQNEAQ (reference sequence). V was pared by 3 bases and J by 7 bases, with 5 bases of the junction left unmatched. CDR3 length: 13 residues. The CDR3 protein is CASSFQGAREQYF. The CDR3 DNA reads as TGTGCCAGCAGCTTCCAGGGGGCGAGGGAGCAGTACTTC.

This chain uses TRBV3-1 (or the pseudogene TRBV3-2) with TRBJ2-5; a weak D match, TRBD2 (6 bases). Germline lookup yields CDR1 LGHDT and CDR2 YNNKEL (reference sequence). The CDR3 length is 14 residues. Trimming took 3 bases from V and 2 from J, leaving 10 bases between them. The CDR3, as DNA: TGTGCCAGCAGCCATTCCGGGAGTCAAGAGACCCAGTACTTC. This sequence encodes CASSHSGSQETQYF.

CDR3 region: CASRNLGGSPLHF. The DNA for the CDR3 is TGTGCCAGCAGAAACTTGGGGGGATCACCCCTCCACTTT. The chain couples TRBV2 to TRBJ1-6; D is perhaps TRBD1 (5 bases). Germline V CDR1 and CDR2: SNHLY, FYNNEI. Trimming removed 6 bases from V and 10 bases from J, with 13 bases in between. The CDR3 runs 13 residues.

The rearrangement uses TRBV6-1 and TRBJ1-5; 10 nucleotides agree with TRBD1. The V gene's germline CDR1 is MNHNS and CDR2 SASEGT. Losses at the gene ends were 2 bases for V and 3 bases for J; bases not matched to a gene: 7. The CDR3 loop spans 17 amino acids. CDR3 loop: CASSETGGTGVNQPQHF. In DNA form, the CDR3 reads TGTGCCAGCAGTGAAACGGGAGGGACAGGGGTCAATCAGCCCCAGCATTTT.

The chain combines TRBV27 with TRBJ2-7, with a weak D call TRBD1 (5 bases). Between the trimmed V and J ends, which lost 1 base and 5 bases, there was a span of 15 bases. The CDR3 is made up of 15 amino acids. CDR1 and CDR2 (germline): MNHEY, SMNVEV (reference sequence). CDR3 in amino acids: CASSLWGGSPNEQYF. CDR3 coding DNA: TGTGCCAGCAGTTTATGGGGCGGATCCCCGAACGAGCAGTACTTC.

Regarding this clone: A read error may be the cause here, since a much bigger clone is one base away. The sample contains more than one DNA sequence encoding this CDR3. This chain links TRBV6-5 with TRBJ1-2; perhaps TRBD1 as D (6 bases). Looked up from germline, CDR1 is MNHEY and CDR2 is SVGAGI. This CDR3 has 14 amino acids. V lost 0 bases, J lost 4 bases, and 9 bases lay in between. The CDR3 loop is CASSYSDSLYGYTF. CDR3 bases: TGTGCCAGCAGTTACTCGGACAGCCTCTATGGCTACACCTTC.

V usage is TRBV18 and J usage is TRBJ2-7; 13 bases line up with TRBD2. CDR1 and CDR2 (germline): KGHSH, LQKENI. Unmatched junction bases numbered 4, after V lost 4 bases and J lost 4 bases. CDR3 length: 15 amino acids. CDR3 loop: CASSQGTSGIYEQYF. The CDR3 bases are TGTGCCAGCTCACAGGGGACTAGCGGGATATACGAGCAGTACTTC.

This rearrangement joins TRBV7-9 to TRBJ2-1, with 13 bases fitting TRBD2. V shed 2 bases, J shed 6 bases, and the junction held 4 bases outside the gene matches. The CDR3 loop spans 16 amino acids. Germline V lookup: CDR1 SEHNR, CDR2 FQNEAQ (reference sequence). CDR3 DNA: TGTGCCAGCAGCTTACCAACTAGCGGGAGGGTCAATGAGCAGTTCTTC. Residues: CASSLPTSGRVNEQFF.

The CDR3 nucleotides are TGTGCCACCAGCAGAGAAGGGGATCAGCCCCAGCATTTT. This encodes CATSREGDQPQHF. This sequence joins TRBV15 and TRBJ1-5; tentative D call: TRBD1 (5 bases). Trimming took off 0 bases at V and 5 bases at J, with 5 bases between the two ends. Germline V CDR1 and CDR2: LNHNV, YYDKDF (reference sequence). The CDR3 consists of 13 residues.

The rearrangement uses TRBV6-5 and TRBJ1-5; perhaps TRBD1 as D (5 bases). The V and J ends lost 6 bases and 0 bases respectively, with 12 bases between them. Germline loops: CDR1 MNHEY, CDR2 SVGAGI. CDR3 length: 15 amino acids. The CDR3 nucleotides read TGTGCCAGCAGCTTAGGCAGGGTTAGCAATCAGCCCCAGCATTTT. It yields the protein CASSLGRVSNQPQHF.

The V gene is TRBV7-9, the J gene TRBJ1-2; D may be TRBD1 (6 bases). The CDR3 sequence is 15 residues long. Trimming stripped 7 bases from V and 2 bases from J, with 17 bases between. Germline V gene lookup returns CDR1 SEHNR and CDR2 FQNEAQ (reference sequence). CDR3 in amino acids: CASTPMRGSNYGYTF. The CDR3 nucleotides read TGTGCCAGCACCCCTATGAGGGGGTCCAACTATGGCTACACCTTC.

The chain is built from TRBV5-1 and TRBJ1-1; 10 bases are a match to TRBD1. The V segment lost 0 bases and the J segment 1 base; nucleotides outside the gene matches: 6. CDR3 length: 17 amino acids. The germline V gene has CDR1 SGHRS and CDR2 YFSETQ. The CDR3 DNA sequence: TGCGCCAGCAGCTTGGAAGGACAGGGGGTCGGGAACACTGAAGCTTTCTTT. Encoded protein: CASSLEGQGVGNTEAFF.

This clone was observed many times. The chain employs TRBV5-1 and TRBJ1-1; D uncertain. Trimming cost V 7 bases and J 1 base, with 11 bases left between them. From germline, CDR1 is SGHRS and CDR2 YFSETQ. The CDR3 length is 13 residues. The CDR3 region is CASSREGNTEAFF. The CDR3 coding sequence is TGCGCCAGCTCGAGGGAGGGGAACACTGAAGCTTTCTTT.

The gene calls are TRBV7-2 and TRBJ2-1; 7 positions match TRBD2. Germline lookup yields CDR1 SGHTA and CDR2 FQGNSA. The J segment lost 9 bases and the V segment lost 5 bases, leaving 10 bases of the junction unmatched. The CDR3 sequence is 14 residues long. The CDR3 is CASSPWTSAGEQFF. CDR3 nucleotides: TGTGCCAGCAGCCCCTGGACTAGTGCGGGTGAGCAGTTCTTC.

The rearrangement joins TRBV11-2 to TRBJ1-4; D not resolved. V gave up 8 bases and J gave up 7 bases, with 17 bases separating them. CDR1 and CDR2 (germline): SGHAT, FQNNGV. This CDR3 comprises 14 residues. The CDR3 here is CASRGFLAGEKLFF. The CDR3 DNA reads as TGTGCCAGCCGAGGATTCCTGGCGGGTGAAAAACTGTTTTTT.

The chain employs TRBV12-2 and TRBJ2-5; the DNA was not used to check the table's D call, TRBD2. TRBV12-2 is a pseudogene. This CDR3 has 16 amino acids. The CDR3: CASRPYGAGGEETQYF. CDR3 coding DNA: TGTGCAAGTCGCCCATACGGGGCGGGAGGGGAGGAGACCCAGTACTTC.

This clone was seen more than once but under ten times. The V gene is TRBV5-6, the J gene TRBJ1-1, with 12 bases that match TRBD1. After removal of 3 bases from V and 5 bases from J, the junction contained 11 bases not matched to a gene. Germline V gene sequence: CDR1 SGHDT, CDR2 YYEEEE. This CDR3 is 17 amino acids long. The CDR3 loop is CASSWGTGGEIPTEAFF. The CDR3 bases are TGTGCCAGCAGCTGGGGGACAGGGGGCGAGATCCCGACTGAAGCTTTCTTT. Filled out from reference TRBV5-6 and TRBJ1-1, the complete variable domain reads DAGVTQSPTHLIKTRGQQVTLRCSPKSGHDTVSWYQQALGQGPQFIFQYYEEEERQRGNFPDRFSGHQFPNYSSELNVNALLLGDSALYLCASSWGTGGEIPTEAFFGQGTRLTVV.

This chain joins TRBV7-2 and TRBJ2-3; 7 nucleotides agree with TRBD2. J lost 0 bases, V lost 2 bases, and 8 bases had no gene match. The CDR3 loop spans 17 amino acids. Germline V gives CDR1 SGHTA, CDR2 FQGNSA. The CDR3 DNA sequence: TGTGCCAGCAGCTTAAGGGCGGGAGTTTCTAGCACAGATACGCAGTATTTT. This encodes CASSLRAGVSSTDTQYF.

The chain uses TRBV7-3 and TRBJ1-1, with D perhaps TRBD1 (6 bases). Trimming removed 5 bases from V and 1 base from J, with 8 bases in between. Germline CDR1 SGHTA, CDR2 FQGTGA. The CDR3 totals 13 residues. The CDR3 nucleotides read TGTGCCAGCAGCCAGGGACAGAACACTGAAGCTTTCTTT. As protein: CASSQGQNTEAFF. Looking up the rest from reference TRBV7-3 and TRBJ1-1 gives the full variable domain: GAGVSQTPSNKVTEKGKYVELRCDPISGHTALYWYRQSLGQGPEFLIYFQGTGAADDSGLPNDRFFAVRPEGSVSTLKIQRTERGDSAVYLCASSQGQNTEAFFGQGTRLTVV.

The chain uses TRBV7-2 and TRBJ2-5; possibly TRBD2 for D (6 bases). CDR3 length: 12 amino acids. The germline gives CDR1 SGHTA, CDR2 FQGNSA. Between the trimmed V and J ends, which lost 7 bases and 9 bases, there was a span of 15 bases. DNA of the CDR3: TGTGCCAGCACCTACGGAGGGACGGCCCAGTACTTC. Protein: CASTYGGTAQYF.